This TCR beta chain was identified during a study of vaccination and CD4 T cells after COVID-19. Regarding treatment: roughly 10-day PBMC culture with coronavirus spike peptide pools or control peptides (ViraFEST assay). Comments on this clonotype: Its antigen is not known.

Trimming cost V 3 bases and J 1 base, with 12 bases left between them. The CDR3 extends over 15 amino acids. CDR1 is SGHTA and CDR2 is FQGNSA in the germline V gene. CD4+ T cells that had been cultured provided DNA sequenced with the Oncomine TCR Beta short-read assay. TCRdb independently ran MiXCR on the PCR reads; one entry per CDR3 protein. This table holds over 10,000 distinct CDR3 sequences, 41% found once. The sample here was CD4+ T cells from blood, cultured in vitro, taken after SARS-CoV-2 vaccination. The source is a human donor who had recovered from COVID-19. J is TRBJ2-5 and V is TRBV7-2; no clear D. CDR3: CASSLSFRLQETQYF. The DNA for the CDR3 is TGTGCCAGCAGCTTGTCGTTCCGGCTCCAAGAGACCCAGTACTTC. Drawing the rest from reference TRBV7-2 and TRBJ2-5, the complete variable domain is GAGVSQSPSNKVTEKGKDVELRCDPISGHTALYWYRQSLGQGLEFLIYFQGNSAPDKSGLPSDRFSAERTGGSVSTLTIQRTQQEDSAVYLCASSLSFRLQETQYFGPGTRLLVL.